This entry is about one T cell receptor (beta chain). Its antigen is unknown. No base-level quality is on record; no much larger clone is a single base apart. The time point label of this sample denotes: 12 months on ibrutinib. For TCR beta library preparation, approximately 2 micrograms of genomic DNA were extracted from the cryopreserved PBMCs. Longitudinal blood samples from CLL patients on ibrutinib monotherapy were analyzed using high-throughput TCR beta sequencing. Patients were enrolled in a phase 2 open-label single-center ibrutinib monotherapy trial. The sample is drawn from a study of cytotoxic CD8 clonotypes in ibrutinib-treated CLL listed by TCRdb under 2021. A note on the overall study: The cohort had about a dozen relapsed/refractory and 15 treatment-naive patients; some 17 were IGHV unmutated. Every remission and progressive disease sample was obtained while ibrutinib was still being received by the patients. Samples averaged approximately 250,000 productive templates and approximately 100,000 productive rearrangements. Longitudinal samples were obtainable from about 30% of the roughly 90 participants in the trial. Cryopreserved peripheral blood mononuclear cells were obtained before treatment, at response, and at either sustained remission or disease progression. Response samples were obtained after a median of 12 months of treatment, with a range of roughly 6 to 40 months. Responses were partial in around 24 patients and complete in 2; after median roughly 69 months follow-up, 14 stayed in remission and about twelve progressed.

The paper's findings and limits, for the study overall: Public clonotypes were rare and either shrank or stayed stable during treatment, and the rise in clonality at ibrutinib response reflected expansion of private clonotypes. Clonality rose at ibrutinib response, remained stable during sustained remission, and dropped back toward baseline at progression. Sampling times were not matched between patients in sustained remission and patients whose disease was progressing, and lymph node repertoires were not examined. At baseline, clonality was higher than in age-matched healthy donors and showed a strong correlation with circulating CD8+ T-cell counts.

Each clonotype received, on average, about 10x coverage in deep resolution sequencing performed on a MiSeq, where the target depth lay between 1 in 1 million and 1 in 200,000 T cells. The immunoSEQ hsTCRB Kit was used to generate the TCR beta libraries. The study's processing was this. Data were analyzed with ImmunoSEQ Data Assistant and ImmunoSEQ Analyzer, with V, D and J genes assigned per IMGT definitions. Clonality, which ranges from 0 to 1, was calculated by subtracting the normalized Shannon entropy of productive rearrangement frequencies from one. Only overrepresented clonotypes making up at least 0.05% of the repertoire of each patient were included in the public clonotype analysis. Approximately 13 age-matched healthy donor repertoires from immuneACCESS served as clonality controls. Not all clones reach the TCRdb copy of this immuneACCESS table, which keeps in-frame sequences only. Checked studies attribute under half of the gap to unresolved V genes and leave the rest unexplained. Clone size and V and J calls were adopted from that table, with D and trimming inferred from the DNA. The sample table shows more than 50,000 clones, and approximately 57% are seen once. The leading ten clones occupy approximately 14% of the sample.

V is pruned by 4 bases and J by 6 bases, leaving 3 bases of the junction without a gene match. Spanning cysteine to phenylalanine, the CDR3 consists of 15 amino acids. Only the CDR3 DNA is retained, 45 bases long and in frame from the first base. For CDR1 and CDR2, the germline V gene lists SGHRS and YFSETQ. The chain is made from TRBV5-1 and TRBJ2-3; 15 of the junction bases match TRBD2. The sequencing here drew on PBMCs, taken after 12 months of ibrutinib treatment. This sequence was found in a human donor with chronic lymphocytic leukemia. The CDR3 amino acid sequence is: CASSIGTSGGDTQYF. The DNA reads TGCGCCAGCAGCATAGGGACTAGCGGGGGGGATACGCAGTATTTT.